The 9 T cell receptor beta chains below were found in one sample sequenced in a study of blood T cells in healthy people across ages. Sample-barcoded 5' priming and a J-beta primer mix drove a second PCR of roughly 6 to 12 cycles. TCRdb re-called the 5' RACE reads with MiXCR, one entry per CDR3 protein. The repertoire holds around 970,000 distinct CDR3 sequences, around 54% seen once, with about a fifth in the top ten. The sample was blood. Receptors originate from a woman in her sixties or seventies in good health.

The V call is TRBV7-7, the J call TRBJ2-7; the match to TRBD1 covers 8 bases. The germline CDR1 and CDR2 sequences are SSHAT and FNYEAQ (reference sequence). This CDR3 has 16 amino acids. The junction had 11 bases not matched to a gene; V was cut back by 4 bases and J by 3 bases. CDR3 amino acids: CASSSVGRGHNYEQYF. The CDR3 DNA sequence: TGTGCCAGCAGCTCGGTCGGCAGGGGGCACAACTACGAGCAGTACTTC.

The chain uses TRBV10-3 and TRBJ1-2, with D possibly being TRBD1 (6 bases). There are 13 residues in the CDR3. CDR1 is ENHRY and CDR2 is SYGVKD in the germline V gene. V was shortened by 3 bases and J by 7 bases, with 12 bases between the two germline ends. CDR3 in amino acids: CAISERQGTGYTF. The CDR3 nucleotides read TGTGCCATCAGTGAACGCCAGGGGACTGGCTACACCTTC.

The rearrangement joins TRBV29-1 to TRBJ2-2; 11 bases match TRBD1. The length of the CDR3 is 12 residues. CDR1 and CDR2 (germline): SQVTM, ANQGSEA. The J segment lost 7 bases and the V segment lost 8 bases, leaving 3 bases of the junction unmatched. CDR3 sequence (DNA): TGCAGCATGGGGACAGGGGGCGGGGAGCTGTTTTTT. It translates to CSMGTGGGELFF.

This chain joins TRBV20-1 and TRBJ2-1; D is perhaps TRBD1 or TRBD2 (6 bases each). The CDR3 loop spans 12 amino acids. With 3 bases removed from V and 8 bases from J, the gap between germline ends came to 11 bases. Germline V gene sequence: CDR1 DFQATT, CDR2 SNEGSKA (reference sequence). Written as DNA, the CDR3 is TGCAGTGCTAGGTTGGGGGGCTATGAGCAGTTCTTC. Its protein is CSARLGGYEQFF.

This clonotype has ten or more counts. The chain couples TRBV10-1 to TRBJ2-1; D ambiguous. The J call may be wrong; the DNA end is better matched by TRBJ2-7. The length of the CDR3 is 15 residues. Germline-derived CDR1 and CDR2 are WNHNN and SYGVQD (reference sequence). The CDR3 DNA sequence: TGCGCCAGCAGTGAGGGGCTAAACTCCTACAATGAGCAGTACTTC. Its translation is CASSEGLNSYNEQYF.

The chain couples TRBV4-2 to TRBJ2-5; 11 nucleotides agree with TRBD2. CDR1 and CDR2 (germline): LGHNA, YNFKEQ. CDR3 length: 18 amino acids. Trimming at V came to 4 bases and at J to 4 bases, leaving 14 bases not matched to a gene. The CDR3 sequence is CASSPLGTGGLAGETQYF. For the CDR3, the DNA is TGTGCCAGCAGCCCCCTCGGAACGGGAGGACTAGCGGGAGAGACCCAGTACTTC.

The chain has TRBV28 and TRBJ2-3; no reliable D call. V was cut by 8 bases and J by 2 bases, with 17 bases left in between. The length of the CDR3 is 15 residues. Germline CDR1 and CDR2: MDHEN and SYDVKM. CDR3 DNA sequence: TGTGCCAGCTCGACCCCTGCACAGACCACAGATACGCAGTATTTT. Translated: CASSTPAQTTDTQYF.

The table lists this clonotype with a few counts. The chain has TRBV29-1 and TRBJ1-5; 9 bases match TRBD1. Germline values: CDR1 SQVTM, CDR2 ANQGSEA. The CDR3 has 12 residues. The V gene end was trimmed by 7 bases and the J gene end by 4 bases; junction bases not matched to a gene: 2. This chain's CDR3 is CSAGTGNQPQHF. CDR3 coding DNA: TGCAGCGCCGGGACAGGGAATCAGCCCCAGCATTTT.

This clonotype was counted only a few times. J is TRBJ2-5 and V is TRBV27; D is unclear. Germline CDR1 is MNHEY and CDR2 is SMNVEV (reference sequence). This CDR3 comprises 11 residues. Trimming took off 10 bases at V and 3 bases at J, with 9 bases between the two ends. CDR3 in DNA: TGTGCCACCACCGACGAAGAGACCCAGTACTTC. Amino acid sequence: CATTDEETQYF.